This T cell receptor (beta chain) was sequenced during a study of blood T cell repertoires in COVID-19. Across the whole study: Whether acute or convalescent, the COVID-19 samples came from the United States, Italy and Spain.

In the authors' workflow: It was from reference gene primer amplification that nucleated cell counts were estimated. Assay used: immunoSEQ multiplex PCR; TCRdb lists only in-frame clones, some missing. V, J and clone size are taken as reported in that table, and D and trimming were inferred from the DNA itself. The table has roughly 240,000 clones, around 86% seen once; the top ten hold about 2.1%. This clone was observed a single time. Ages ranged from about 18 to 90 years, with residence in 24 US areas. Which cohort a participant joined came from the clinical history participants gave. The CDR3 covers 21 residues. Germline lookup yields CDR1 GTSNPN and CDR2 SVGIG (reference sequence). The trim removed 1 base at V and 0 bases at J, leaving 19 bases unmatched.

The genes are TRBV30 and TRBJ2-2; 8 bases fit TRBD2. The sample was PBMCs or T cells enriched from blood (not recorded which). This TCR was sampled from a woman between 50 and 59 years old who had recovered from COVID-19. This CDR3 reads CAWSGLARAWGKMANTGELFF. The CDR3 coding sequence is TGTGCCTGGAGTGGACTAGCGAGGGCCTGGGGGAAAATGGCGAACACCGGGGAGCTGTTTTTT.